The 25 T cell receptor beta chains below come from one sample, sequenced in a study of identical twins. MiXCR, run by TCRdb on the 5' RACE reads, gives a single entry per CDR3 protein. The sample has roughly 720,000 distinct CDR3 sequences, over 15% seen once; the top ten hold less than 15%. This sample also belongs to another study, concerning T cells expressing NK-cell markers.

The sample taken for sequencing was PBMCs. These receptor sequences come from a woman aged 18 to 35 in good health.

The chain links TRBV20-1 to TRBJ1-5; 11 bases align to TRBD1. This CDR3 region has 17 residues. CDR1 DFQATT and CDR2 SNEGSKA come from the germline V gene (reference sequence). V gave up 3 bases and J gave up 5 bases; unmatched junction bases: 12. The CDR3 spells CSASPDRGQGVDQPQHF. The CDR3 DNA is TGCAGTGCTAGTCCCGACCGGGGACAGGGGGTGGATCAGCCCCAGCATTTT.

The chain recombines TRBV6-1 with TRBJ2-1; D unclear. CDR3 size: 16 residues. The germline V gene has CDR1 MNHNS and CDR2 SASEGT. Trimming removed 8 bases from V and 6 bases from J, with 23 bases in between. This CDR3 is CASPKAPSRFSNEQFF. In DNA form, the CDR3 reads TGTGCCAGCCCCAAGGCCCCTAGTCGTTTTTCCAATGAGCAGTTCTTC.

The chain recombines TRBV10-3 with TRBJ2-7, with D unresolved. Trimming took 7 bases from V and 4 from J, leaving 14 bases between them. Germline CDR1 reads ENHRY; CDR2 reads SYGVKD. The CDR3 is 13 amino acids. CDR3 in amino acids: CAINKGKGYEQYF. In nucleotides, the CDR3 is TGTGCCATCAATAAGGGCAAAGGGTACGAGCAGTACTTC.

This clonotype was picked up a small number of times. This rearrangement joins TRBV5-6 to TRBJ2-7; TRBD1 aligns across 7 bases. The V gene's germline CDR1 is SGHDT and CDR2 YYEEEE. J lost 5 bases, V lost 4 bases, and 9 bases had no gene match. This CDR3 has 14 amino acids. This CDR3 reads CASSARQGGNEQYF. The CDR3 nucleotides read TGTGCCAGCAGCGCGAGACAGGGTGGCAACGAGCAGTACTTC.

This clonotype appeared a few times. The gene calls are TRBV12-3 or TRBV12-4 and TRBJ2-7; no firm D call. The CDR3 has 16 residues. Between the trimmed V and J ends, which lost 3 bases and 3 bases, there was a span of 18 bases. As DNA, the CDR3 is TGTGCCAGCAGTTTTGGTTCGCCCGAAGGCGGCTACGAGCAGTACTTC. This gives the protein CASSFGSPEGGYEQYF.

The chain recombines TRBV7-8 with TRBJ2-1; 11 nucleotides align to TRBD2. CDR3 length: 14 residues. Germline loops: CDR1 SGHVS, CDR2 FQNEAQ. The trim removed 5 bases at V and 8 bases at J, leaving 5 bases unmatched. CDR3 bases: TGTGCCAGCAGCCTATTAGCGGGGGGGGATGAGCAGTTCTTC. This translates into CASSLLAGGDEQFF.

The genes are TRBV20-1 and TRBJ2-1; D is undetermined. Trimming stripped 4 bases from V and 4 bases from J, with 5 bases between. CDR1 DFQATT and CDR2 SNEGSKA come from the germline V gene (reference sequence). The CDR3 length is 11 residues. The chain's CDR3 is CSAIKYNEQFF. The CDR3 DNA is TGCAGTGCTATAAAGTACAATGAGCAGTTCTTC.

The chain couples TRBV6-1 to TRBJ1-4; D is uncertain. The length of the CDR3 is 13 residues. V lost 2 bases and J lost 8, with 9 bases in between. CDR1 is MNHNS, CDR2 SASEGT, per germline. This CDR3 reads CASSETREEKLFF. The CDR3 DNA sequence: TGTGCCAGCAGTGAAACCCGGGAGGAAAAACTGTTTTTT.

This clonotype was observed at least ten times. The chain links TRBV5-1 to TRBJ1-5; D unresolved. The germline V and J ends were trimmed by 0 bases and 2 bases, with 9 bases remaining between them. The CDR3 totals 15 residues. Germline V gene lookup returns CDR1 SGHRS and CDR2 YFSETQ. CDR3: CASSLEGKGNQPQHF. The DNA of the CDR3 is TGCGCCAGCAGCTTGGAAGGGAAGGGCAATCAGCCCCAGCATTTT.

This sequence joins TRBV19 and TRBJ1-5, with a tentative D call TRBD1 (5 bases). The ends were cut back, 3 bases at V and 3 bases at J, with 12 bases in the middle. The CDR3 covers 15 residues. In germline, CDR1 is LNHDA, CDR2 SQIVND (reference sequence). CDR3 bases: TGTGCCAGTAGTATGCGGGGGATGGACAATCAGCCCCAGCATTTT. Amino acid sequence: CASSMRGMDNQPQHF. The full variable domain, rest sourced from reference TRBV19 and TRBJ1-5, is DGGITQSPKYLFRKEGQNVTLSCEQNLNHDAMYWYRQDPGQGLRLIYYSQIVNDFQKGDIAEGYSVSREKKESFPLTVTSAQKNPTAFYLCASSMRGMDNQPQHFGDGTRLSIL.

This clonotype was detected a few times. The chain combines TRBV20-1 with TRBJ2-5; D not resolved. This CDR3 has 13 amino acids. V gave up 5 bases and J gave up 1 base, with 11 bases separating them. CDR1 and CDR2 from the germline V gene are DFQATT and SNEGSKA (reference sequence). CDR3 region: CSAANGPQETQYF. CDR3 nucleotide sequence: TGCAGTGCTGCCAACGGTCCCCAAGAGACCCAGTACTTC.

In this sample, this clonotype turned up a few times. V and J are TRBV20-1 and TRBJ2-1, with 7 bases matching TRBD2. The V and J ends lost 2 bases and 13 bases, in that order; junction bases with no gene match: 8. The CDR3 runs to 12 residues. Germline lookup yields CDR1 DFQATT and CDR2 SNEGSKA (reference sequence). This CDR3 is CSARSGGLHQFF. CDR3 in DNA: TGCAGTGCTAGATCGGGGGGACTCCATCAGTTCTTC.

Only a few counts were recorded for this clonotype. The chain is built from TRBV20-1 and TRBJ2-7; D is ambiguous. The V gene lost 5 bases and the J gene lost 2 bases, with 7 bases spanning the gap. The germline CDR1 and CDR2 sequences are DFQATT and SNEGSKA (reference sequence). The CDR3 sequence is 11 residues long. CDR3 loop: CSAGRAYEQYF. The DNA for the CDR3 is TGCAGTGCTGGGCGAGCCTACGAGCAGTACTTC.

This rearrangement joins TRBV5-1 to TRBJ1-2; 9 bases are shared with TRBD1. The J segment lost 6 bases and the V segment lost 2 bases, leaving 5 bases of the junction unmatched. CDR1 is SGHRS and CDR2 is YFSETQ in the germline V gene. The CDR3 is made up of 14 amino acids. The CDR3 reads CASSFFRTGDGYTF. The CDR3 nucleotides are TGCGCCAGCAGCTTTTTTCGGACAGGGGATGGCTACACCTTC.

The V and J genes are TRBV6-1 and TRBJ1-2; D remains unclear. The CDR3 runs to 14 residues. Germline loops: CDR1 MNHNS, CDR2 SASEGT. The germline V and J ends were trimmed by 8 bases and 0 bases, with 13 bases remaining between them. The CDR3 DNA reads TGTGCCAGCTGGTCAGAGCCTTCTAACTATGGCTACACCTTC. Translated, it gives CASWSEPSNYGYTF.

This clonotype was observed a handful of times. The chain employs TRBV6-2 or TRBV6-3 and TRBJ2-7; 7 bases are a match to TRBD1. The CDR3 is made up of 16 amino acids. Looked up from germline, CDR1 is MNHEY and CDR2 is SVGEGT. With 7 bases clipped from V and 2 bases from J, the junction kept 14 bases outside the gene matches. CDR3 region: CASNPGQLNYAYEQYF. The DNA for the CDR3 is TGTGCCAGCAATCCGGGACAGCTTAATTATGCCTACGAGCAGTACTTC.

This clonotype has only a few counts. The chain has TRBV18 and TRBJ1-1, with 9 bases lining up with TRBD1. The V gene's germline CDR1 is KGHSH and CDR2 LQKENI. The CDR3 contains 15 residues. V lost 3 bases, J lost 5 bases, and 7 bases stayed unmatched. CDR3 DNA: TGTGCCAGCTCACCTGACAGGGGGGGAGGTACTGAAGCTTTCTTT. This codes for CASSPDRGGGTEAFF.

The CDR3 DNA reads TGTGCCAGCAGTAGCGCTTTTACGGGAGGGCAAACCGGGGAGCTGTTTTTT. This encodes CASSSAFTGGQTGELFF. The rearrangement links TRBV7-6 to TRBJ2-2, with TRBD2 identical over 8 bases. Germline V gene data show CDR1 as SGHVS and CDR2 as FNYEAQ. V lost 6 bases to trimming and J lost 5 bases; unmatched junction nucleotides: 14. The CDR3 totals 17 residues.

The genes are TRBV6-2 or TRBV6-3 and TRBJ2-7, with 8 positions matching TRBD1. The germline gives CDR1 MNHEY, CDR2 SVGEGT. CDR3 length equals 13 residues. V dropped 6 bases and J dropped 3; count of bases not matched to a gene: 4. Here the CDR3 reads CASRTTGDYEQYF. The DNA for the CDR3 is TGTGCCAGCAGAACGACAGGGGACTACGAGCAGTACTTC.

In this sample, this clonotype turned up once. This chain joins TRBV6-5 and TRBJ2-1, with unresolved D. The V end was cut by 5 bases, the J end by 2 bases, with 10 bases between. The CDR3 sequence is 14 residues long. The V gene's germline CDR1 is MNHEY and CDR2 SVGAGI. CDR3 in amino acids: CASSNELTYNEQFF. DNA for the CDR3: TGTGCCAGCAGTAACGAGTTGACCTACAATGAGCAGTTCTTC.

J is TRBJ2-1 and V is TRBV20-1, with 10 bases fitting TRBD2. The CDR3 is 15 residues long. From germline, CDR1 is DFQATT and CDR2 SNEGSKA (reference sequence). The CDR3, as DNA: TGCAGATTAGCGGGGGGAGATAGTCCGATCAATGAGCAGTTCTTC. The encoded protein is CRLAGGDSPINEQFF.

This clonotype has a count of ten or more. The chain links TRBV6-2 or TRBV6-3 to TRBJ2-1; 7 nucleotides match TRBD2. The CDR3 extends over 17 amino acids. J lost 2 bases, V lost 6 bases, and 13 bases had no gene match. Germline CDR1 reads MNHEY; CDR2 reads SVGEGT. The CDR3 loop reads CASRRGRREFPYNEQFF. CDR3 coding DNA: TGTGCCAGCAGGCGGGGTAGGCGGGAGTTTCCCTACAATGAGCAGTTCTTC.

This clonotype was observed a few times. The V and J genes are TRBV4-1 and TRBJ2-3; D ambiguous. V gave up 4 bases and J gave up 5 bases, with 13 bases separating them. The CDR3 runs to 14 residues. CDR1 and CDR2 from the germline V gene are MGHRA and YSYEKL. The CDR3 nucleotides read TGCGCCAGCAGCCCAACCCATTTACAAGATACGCAGTATTTT. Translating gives CASSPTHLQDTQYF.

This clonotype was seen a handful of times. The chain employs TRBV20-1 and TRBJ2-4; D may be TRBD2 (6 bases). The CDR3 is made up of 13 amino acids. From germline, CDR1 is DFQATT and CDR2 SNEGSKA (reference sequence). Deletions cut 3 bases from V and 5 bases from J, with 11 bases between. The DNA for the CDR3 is TGCAGTGCTAGTATATGGGAGGAAAACATTCAGTACTTC. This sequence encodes CSASIWEENIQYF.

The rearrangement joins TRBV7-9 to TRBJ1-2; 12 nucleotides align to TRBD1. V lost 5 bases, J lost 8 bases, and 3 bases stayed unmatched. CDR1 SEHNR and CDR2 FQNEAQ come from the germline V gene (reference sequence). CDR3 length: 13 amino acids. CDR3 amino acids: CASSGTGGSGYTF. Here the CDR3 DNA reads TGTGCCAGCAGCGGGACAGGGGGCTCGGGCTACACCTTC.